This TCR beta chain comes out of a study of molecular identifiers for immune sequencing clone quantification. This clonotype was recorded many times. Construction of naive CD8 libraries employed roughly 20,000 to 1,000,000 sorted cells together with 10%, 30% or 50% RNA. When naive CD8 T cells were sorted, they were gated as CD8+CD4-CCR7+CD45RA+. Previously described methods and listed TCR primers were employed for the bulk TCR libraries. TCRdb processed the PCR reads anew with MiXCR; each CDR3 protein has one entry. The sample yields 490,000 or so distinct CDR3 sequences, about a fifth seen once. Germline-derived CDR1 and CDR2 are SEHNR and FQNEAQ (reference sequence). The CDR3 is 13 residues long. V gave up 5 bases and J gave up 2 bases, with 10 bases separating them.

Sequencing was performed on naive CD8+ T cells from blood, with Jurkat cell RNA spiked in. Subset specified: FACS-sorted CD8+CD4-CCR7+CD45RA+ naive T cells. The TCR was taken from a human donor in good health. Some libraries in this study had Jurkat cell RNA spiked in. This chain links TRBV7-9 with TRBJ2-7, with TRBD1 as a possible D gene (6 bases). CDR3 DNA: TGTGCCAGCAGCAGGACAGCCGCCTACGAGCAGTACTTC. It encodes CASSRTAAYEQYF.